This T cell receptor (beta chain) was profiled in a study of cytomegalovirus exposure and HLA in healthy donors. Study context: Of the donors genotyped, several hundred in all, 65% to 90% fell in the Caucasian-associated ancestry cluster.

Use of 60 Vbeta and 13 Jbeta primers characterized the PCR. TCRdb's copy holds only in-frame clones and misses some; the assay was immunoSEQ multiplex PCR. Of 150,000 to 180,000 clones listed, more than 75% were seen once; the top ten hold 7.7%. A single count supports this clone. Germline V CDR1 and CDR2: GTSNPN, SVGIG (reference sequence). The CDR3 sequence is 11 residues long. V was shortened by 5 bases and J by 5 bases, with 10 bases between the two germline ends. The rearrangement uses TRBV30 and TRBJ2-7; possible D gene TRBD1, 5 bases. Specimen: PBMCs. This receptor was taken from a man aged 25-45 years in good health and CMV-seropositive. Written as DNA, the CDR3 is TGTGCCTGGGCCCCAGGGAACGAGCAGTACTTC. Encoded protein: CAWAPGNEQYF.